The 17 T cell receptor beta chains presented below share a single source sample, sequenced in a study of T cells in women clearing cervical HPV infection. This table comes from immunoSEQ multiplex PCR, and its TCRdb copy is limited to in-frame clones, with some not included. The sample's table shows fewer than 35,000 clones. Sequencing was done on a sample of blood buffy coat. Receptor source: a woman aged 18 to 75 with a cervical HPV16 infection that either progressed to CIN3+ or cleared (not recorded which).

As regards this clone: The sequenced fragment ends 3 residues before the CDR3 boundary, so the rest is inferred from the germline J gene. The chain has TRBV23-1 and TRBJ2-7, with a weak D call TRBD2 (5 bases). TRBV23-1 is an open reading frame, and its role is uncertain. V gave up 3 bases and J gave up 3 bases, with 15 bases separating them. This CDR3 is built from 15 residues. The chain's CDR3 is CASSHRRVRGYEQYF. The CDR3 DNA, read in part, is TGCGCCAGCAGTCACCGCAGAGTTCGGGGCTACGAG.

Note on this clone: The missing CDR3 end, 3 residues past where the read stops, is filled in from the germline J gene. The gene calls are TRBV7-8 and TRBJ2-7, with 12 bases lining up with TRBD1. CDR3 size: 14 residues. V was pared by 4 bases and J by 6 bases, with 4 bases of the junction left unmatched. The V gene's germline CDR1 is SGHVS and CDR2 FQNEAQ. The CDR3 region is CASSSGTGGLEQYF. The covered CDR3 bases are TGTGCCAGCAGCTCCGGGACAGGGGGCCTCGAG. Filled out from reference TRBV7-8 and TRBJ2-7, the complete variable domain reads GAGVSQSPRYKVAKRGQDVALRCDPISGHVSLFWYQQALGQGPEFLTYFQNEAQLDKSGLPSDRFFAERPEGSVSTLKIQRTQQEDSAVYLCASSSGTGGLEQYFGPGTRLTVT.

In regard to this clone: Sequencing ends 3 residues short of the CDR3 end; the germline J gene provides the rest. The chain carries TRBV5-5 and TRBJ1-1; D may be TRBD1 (5 bases). V lost 2 bases and J 4 bases, leaving 9 bases between the germline ends. CDR1 and CDR2 from the germline V gene are SGHKS and YYEKEE (reference sequence). The CDR3 is made up of 13 amino acids. Partial CDR3 DNA: TGTGCCAGCAGCTTCCCAGGGTCCACTGAA. Translating it yields CASSFPGSTE. Given in full, the CDR3 is CASSFPGSTEAFF.

Turning to this clone: Read sequence stops 3 residues before the CDR3 end, and the germline J gene provides the missing end. The V gene is TRBV7-9, the J gene TRBJ2-5; no clear D. The germline V gene encodes CDR1 SEHNR and CDR2 FQNEAQ (reference sequence). Trimming pared 5 bases from V and 5 bases from J, leaving 18 bases between. The CDR3 has 15 residues. CDR3 DNA (partial): TGTGCCAGCAGCCCTGGCCCAACAGCCAAGGAGACC. Translated: CASSPGPTAKET. Given in full, the CDR3 is CASSPGPTAKETQYF.

As regards this clone: The junction shows a germline mismatch at one end, possibly a read error. The sequence runs out 3 residues before the end of the CDR3; the remainder is reconstructed from the germline J gene. J is TRBJ2-7 and V is TRBV7-7; TRBD2 is a possible D gene (6 bases). The germline CDR1 and CDR2 sequences are SSHAT and FNYEAQ (reference sequence). This CDR3 has 13 amino acids. This CDR3 is CASSLGREAEQYF. The CDR3 DNA, read in part, is TGTGCTAGCAGCTTAGGGCGGGAAGCCGAG.

About this clone: The read is 3 residues too short to cover the CDR3 end, so that end is filled in from the germline J gene. The chain links TRBV11-2 to TRBJ2-3; D might be TRBD1 (6 bases). CDR3 length: 13 residues. Germline CDR1 is SGHAT and CDR2 is FQNNGV. Trimming took off 2 bases at V and 4 bases at J, with 7 bases between the two ends. The CDR3 region is CASSLNRADTQYF. The covered CDR3 bases are TGTGCCAGCAGCTTAAACAGGGCAGATACG.

This chain's CDR3 is CSVEAGWRETQYF. The CDR3 bases that were read are TGCAGCGTTGAAGCGGGGTGGCGAGAGACC. The chain is built from TRBV29-1 and TRBJ2-5, with D possibly TRBD2 on 5 matching bases. The sequenced fragment ends 3 residues before the CDR3 boundary, so the rest is inferred from the germline J gene. The CDR3 has 13 residues. CDR1 is SQVTM, CDR2 ANQGSEA, per germline. The germline V and J ends were trimmed by 1 base and 4 bases, with 10 bases remaining between them.

For this clone: The DNA ends 3 residues before the CDR3 does, and the rest of the CDR3 is filled in from the germline J gene. The chain is built from TRBV5-1 and TRBJ2-3; 10 bases match TRBD2. Germline lookup yields CDR1 SGHRS and CDR2 YFSETQ. The trim removed 4 bases at V and 0 bases at J, leaving 5 bases unmatched. This CDR3 is 16 amino acids long. The CDR3 region is CASSERGGISTDTQYF. The sequenced part of the CDR3 DNA is TGCGCCAGCAGCGAGCGGGGGGGCATCAGCACAGATACG. Full variable domain (rest looked up from reference TRBV5-1 and TRBJ2-3): KAGVTQTPRYLIKTRGQQVTLSCSPISGHRSVSWYQQTPGQGLQFLFEYFSETQRNKGNFPGRFSGRQFSNSRSEMNVSTLELGDSALYLCASSERGGISTDTQYFGPGTRLTVL.

Details on this clone: The read gets to within 3 residues of the CDR3 end, and the germline J gene fills in the rest. The chain links TRBV19 to TRBJ2-1; TRBD2 aligns across 9 bases. There are 14 residues in the CDR3. V shed 5 bases and J 7 bases; nucleotides not matched to a gene: 6. Germline V gene data show CDR1 as LNHDA and CDR2 as SQIVND (reference sequence). The CDR3 here is CASSPLAGTNEQFF. The sequenced part of the CDR3 DNA is TGTGCCAGTAGTCCCCTAGCGGGAACGAATGAG.

For this clone: The read gets to within 3 residues of the CDR3 end, and the germline J gene fills in the rest. J is TRBJ2-2 and V is TRBV19; D remains ambiguous. Germline V CDR1 and CDR2: LNHDA, SQIVND (reference sequence). The V end lost 2 bases, the J end lost 1 base, and 8 bases lay between the germline ends. The CDR3 totals 15 residues. CDR3 DNA (partial): TGTGCCAGTAGTATACTGAGAGGGAACACCGGGGAG. Residues: CASSILRGNTGE. The complete CDR3 sequence is CASSILRGNTGELFF. Full variable domain (remainder filled in from reference TRBV19 and TRBJ2-2): DGGITQSPKYLFRKEGQNVTLSCEQNLNHDAMYWYRQDPGQGLRLIYYSQIVNDFQKGDIAEGYSVSREKKESFPLTVTSAQKNPTAFYLCASSILRGNTGELFFGEGSRLTVL.

This CDR3 is CASSEAYSYEQYF. The covered CDR3 bases are TGTGCCAGCAGTGAAGCGTACTCTTACGAG. The rearrangement links TRBV6-1 to TRBJ2-7; D gene unclear. The read ends 3 residues early relative to the CDR3; the germline J gene fills the gap. The CDR3 length is 13 residues. Trimming removed 0 bases from V and 4 bases from J, with 7 bases in between. In germline, CDR1 is MNHNS, CDR2 SASEGT.

Points on this clone: From the germline J gene comes the end of the CDR3, since the read stops 3 residues before it. The chain employs TRBV18 and TRBJ1-4; TRBD1 is a possible D gene (5 bases). Per germline, CDR1 KGHSH and CDR2 LQKENI. V gave up 6 bases and J gave up 3 bases, with 20 bases separating them. The CDR3 sequence is 17 residues long. The CDR3 reads CASSLRTSGPANEKLFF. The sequenced part of the CDR3 DNA is TGTGCCAGCTCCCTACGCACCTCAGGGCCGGCTAATGAAAAA.

Of note for this clone: The read stops 3 residues short of the end of the CDR3; the missing end is completed from the germline J gene. V is TRBV7-9 and J is TRBJ2-3; D not resolved. Germline CDR1 is SEHNR and CDR2 is FQNEAQ (reference sequence). V was pared by 5 bases and J by 2 bases, with 14 bases between. The CDR3 consists of 15 residues. CDR3 residues: CASSLRQPNTDTQYF. CDR3 DNA (partial): TGTGCCAGCAGCCTACGACAACCGAACACAGATACG.

In regard to this clone: The read terminates 3 residues ahead of where the CDR3 ends, so the germline J gene completes it. The gene calls are TRBV2 and TRBJ2-2, with a possible D match to TRBD1 (5 bases). Per the germline V gene, CDR1 is SNHLY and CDR2 is FYNNEI. The CDR3 has 14 amino acids. V dropped 6 bases and J dropped 6 bases, with 14 bases sitting between them. The CDR3 sequence: CASRDVGEAGELFF. Incomplete CDR3 DNA: TGTGCCAGCAGGGACGTAGGGGAAGCCGGGGAG.

Concerning this clone itself: The CDR3 end is not reached by the read, which stops 3 residues before it; the germline J gene fills it in. This chain uses TRBV29-1 with TRBJ2-4; 7 bases match TRBD2. Germline V gives CDR1 SQVTM, CDR2 ANQGSEA. V lost 4 bases and J lost 0; bases outside the gene matches: 12. The CDR3 has 17 residues. This chain's CDR3 is CSVGGPERGGAKNIQYF. The sequenced part of the CDR3 DNA is TGCAGCGTTGGGGGACCTGAGCGGGGAGGAGCCAAAAACATT.

Comment on this clone: The read terminates 3 residues ahead of where the CDR3 ends, so the germline J gene completes it. This chain uses TRBV30 with TRBJ1-1; D is undetermined. Germline V gene sequence: CDR1 GTSNPN, CDR2 SVGIG (reference sequence). V lost 0 bases to trimming and J lost 7 bases, with 6 bases between them. The CDR3 runs to 11 residues. Partial CDR3 DNA: TGTGCCTGGAGTGTATATCGTGAA. This codes for CAWSVYRE. The full CDR3 sequence reads CAWSVYREAFF. Full variable domain (rest looked up from reference TRBV30 and TRBJ1-1): SQTIHQWPATLVQPVGSPLSLECTVEGTSNPNLYWYRQAAGRGLQLLFYSVGIGQISSEVPQNLSASRPQDRQFILSSKKLLLSDSGFYLCAWSVYREAFFGQGTRLTVV.

A remark on this clone: The CDR3 extends 3 residues past the end of the read, so its final part is completed from the germline J gene. V and J are TRBV5-4 and TRBJ2-5; 7 bases match TRBD1. The CDR3 sequence is 15 residues long. Germline CDR1 reads SGHNT; CDR2 reads YYREEE (reference sequence). Losses at the gene ends were 1 base for V and 5 bases for J; bases not matched to a gene: 8. CDR3 protein: CASSLSGQRQETQYF. The CDR3 bases that were read are TGTGCCAGCAGCTTGTCGGGACAGAGGCAGGAGACC. Full variable domain (rest looked up from reference TRBV5-4 and TRBJ2-5): ETGVTQSPTHLIKTRGQQVTLRCSSQSGHNTVSWYQQALGQGPQFIFQYYREEENGRGNFPPRFSGLQFPNYSSELNVNALELDDSALYLCASSLSGQRQETQYFGPGTRLLVL.